This record concerns one T cell receptor (beta chain) sequence. These data belong to a study of blood T cell repertoires in COVID-19. Study-level information: T cells, B-cell-depleted T cells, or PBMCs supplied cDNA or gDNA.

Germline-derived CDR1 and CDR2 are MNHEY and SVGAGI. There are 16 residues in the CDR3. V gave up 2 bases and J gave up 6 bases, with 19 bases separating them. The table came from immunoSEQ multiplex PCR; TCRdb's copy has only in-frame clones and leaves some out. The data hold approximately 57,000 clones, with 70% to 90% observed a single time. Sequencing was done on a sample of peripheral blood. V usage is TRBV6-5 and J usage is TRBJ1-2; TRBD1 is a possible D gene (5 bases). The sequence derives from a man aged 35-49 years with active COVID-19. The CDR3 sequence is CASSYVRVISGNGYTF. DNA of the CDR3: TGTGCCAGCAGTTACGTCAGGGTAATAAGTGGGAATGGCTACACCTTC.